These 9 T cell receptor beta chains came from one sample sequenced in a study of human T cells and chemical hapten exposure (dated by TCRdb to the early 2020s). The time point label corresponds to: patch test 2, 6 weeks after DPC sensitization. The treatment or condition label on this specimen signifies: therapeutic diphenylcyclopropenone sensitization with weekly scalp DPC. Libraries were prepared through RACE. Instrument used: NextSeq 500. The raw public reads went through TCRdb reprocessing: fastp at Q25, MiXCR clone calling, in-frame beta chains kept. All rows with the same CDR3 protein become a single entry with the most common DNA and genes. Within this sample are approximately 120,000 distinct CDR3 sequences, with about a tenth of them counted one time only. Clones ranked in the top ten supply over 3% of the sample. The starting material was whole blood, obtained in connection with sensitization to the hapten diphenylcyclopropenone (DPC). The receptors were sampled from a woman aged 35 to 49 with alopecia areata. Some clones in this sample may be carry-over from other donors' samples.

Ten or more counts support this clonotype. The gene calls are TRBV4-3 and TRBJ2-7; D perhaps matches TRBD2 (5 bases). Germline V CDR1 and CDR2: LGHNA, YSLEER. Trimming took off 0 bases at V and 2 bases at J, with 11 bases between the two ends. CDR3 length: 15 amino acids. The CDR3 is CASSQDTGVPYEQYF. The CDR3 DNA reads as TGCGCCAGCAGCCAAGATACCGGGGTCCCCTACGAGCAGTACTTC.

This clonotype was found a few times. The chain is built from TRBV5-1 and TRBJ1-2, with D perhaps TRBD1 (6 bases). Trimming took 0 bases from V and 5 from J, leaving 11 bases between them. Germline V lookup: CDR1 SGHRS, CDR2 YFSETQ. The CDR3 totals 14 residues. For the CDR3, the DNA is TGCGCCAGCAGCTTGGATGGGGGCGAATATGGCTACACCTTC. It codes for CASSLDGGEYGYTF.

The gene calls are TRBV15 and TRBJ1-5; possible D gene TRBD1, 5 bases. Between the trimmed V and J ends, which lost 0 bases and 6 bases, there was a span of 18 bases. The germline V gene has CDR1 LNHNV and CDR2 YYDKDF (reference sequence). This CDR3 comprises 17 residues. CDR3 nucleotides: TGTGCCACCAGCAGAGATCATAGGGGCCAGGGCTCTCAGCCCCAGCATTTT. Amino acid sequence: CATSRDHRGQGSQPQHF.

This clonotype was counted only a few times. The rearrangement links TRBV19 to TRBJ1-1; D gene uncertain. The V end lost 9 bases, the J end lost 5 bases, and 16 bases lay between the germline ends. CDR1 is LNHDA, CDR2 SQIVND, per germline (reference sequence). The CDR3 has 13 amino acids. CDR3 bases: TGTGCCAGCATACAACGCGAGAGGACTGAAGCTTTCTTT. It yields the protein CASIQRERTEAFF.

This clonotype has ten or more counts. CDR3 sequence (DNA): TGTGCCATCAGTGGAGGTTATCTGGATCCAGGAAACAATGAGCAGTTCTTC. Protein product: CAISGGYLDPGNNEQFF. The chain combines TRBV10-3 with TRBJ2-1; D not resolved. V was shortened by 4 bases and J by 5 bases, with 21 bases between the two germline ends. CDR3 length equals 17 residues. Germline CDR1 ENHRY, CDR2 SYGVKD.

This clonotype was seen only a few times. The rearrangement uses TRBV4-1 and TRBJ1-6; tentatively, D is TRBD1 (6 bases). The CDR3 consists of 15 residues. In germline, CDR1 is MGHRA, CDR2 YSYEKL. V shed 0 bases and J shed 19 bases, with 22 bases lying between them. CDR3 bases: TGCGCCAGCAGCCAAGATTGGCCCTTGGGGGGCCCCATGCACTTT. Its translation is CASSQDWPLGGPMHF.

This clonotype was seen ten or more times. The chain uses TRBV5-6 and TRBJ2-3; D is uncertain. With 1 base removed from V and 6 bases from J, the gap between germline ends came to 12 bases. The CDR3 covers 14 residues. Looked up from germline, CDR1 is SGHDT and CDR2 is YYEEEE. The CDR3 DNA sequence: TGTGCCAGCAGCTTGCTTGGCCGATCCGATACGCAGTATTTT. It yields the protein CASSLLGRSDTQYF.

This clonotype has a handful of counts. This chain uses TRBV7-9 with TRBJ2-7, with D hard to call. The CDR3 is 11 amino acids. Trimming stripped 6 bases from V and 3 bases from J, with 6 bases between. Germline CDR1 SEHNR, CDR2 FQNEAQ (reference sequence). CDR3 in DNA: TGTGCCAGCAGTTACATCTACGAGCAGTACTTC. This sequence encodes CASSYIYEQYF.

This clonotype has at least ten counts. The rearrangement uses TRBV6-6 and TRBJ2-5; 9 bases align to TRBD2. The CDR3 consists of 15 residues. With 6 bases clipped from V and 3 bases from J, the junction kept 8 bases outside the gene matches. Germline V lookup: CDR1 MNHNY, CDR2 SVGAGI (reference sequence). The CDR3 is CASSRPAGGKETQYF. The CDR3, as DNA: TGTGCCAGCAGCCGGCCAGCGGGGGGTAAAGAGACCCAGTACTTC.